These 27 T cell receptor beta chains came from one sample sequenced in a study of cytomegalovirus exposure and HLA in healthy donors. PCR used 60 Vbeta primers and 13 Jbeta primers. The repertoire was sequenced with immunoSEQ multiplex PCR; TCRdb's copy has only in-frame clones and lacks some. The data contain 150,000 to 200,000 clones, 77% of them seen just once; the ten biggest clones take up approximately 1.5%. The sample taken for sequencing was PBMCs. The source is a woman aged 25 to 39 in good health and CMV-seropositive.

The V call is TRBV29-1, the J call TRBJ2-7; D may be TRBD2 (5 bases). CDR1 and CDR2 from the germline V gene are SQVTM and ANQGSEA. V dropped 3 bases and J dropped 2 bases, with 14 bases sitting between them. This CDR3 contains 14 residues. For the CDR3, the DNA is TGCAGCGTTGAGAAGGACTCCTTTCCCTACGAGCAGTACTTC. Protein sequence: CSVEKDSFPYEQYF.

The chain combines TRBV10-3 with TRBJ2-3; 8 positions match TRBD2. The CDR3 runs to 16 residues. The V and J ends lost 5 bases and 0 bases, in that order; junction bases with no gene match: 7. Per the germline V gene, CDR1 is ENHRY and CDR2 is SYGVKD. The CDR3 reads CAISSQSSGSTDTQYF. DNA of the CDR3: TGTGCCATCAGTAGTCAATCTAGCGGGAGCACAGATACGCAGTATTTT.

This chain connects TRBV19 to TRBJ2-1; D is perhaps TRBD2 (5 bases). Germline V gene lookup returns CDR1 LNHDA and CDR2 SQIVND (reference sequence). The V gene lost 3 bases and the J gene lost 9 bases, with 15 bases spanning the gap. The CDR3 totals 14 residues. The CDR3 is CASSIPSAGAEQFF. Here the CDR3 DNA reads TGTGCCAGTAGTATCCCCTCGGCGGGCGCTGAGCAGTTCTTC. Combining the CDR3 with reference TRBV19 and TRBJ2-1 gives the whole variable domain DGGITQSPKYLFRKEGQNVTLSCEQNLNHDAMYWYRQDPGQGLRLIYYSQIVNDFQKGDIAEGYSVSREKKESFPLTVTSAQKNPTAFYLCASSIPSAGAEQFFGPGTRLTVL.

The rearrangement uses TRBV5-1 and TRBJ2-4, with 10 bases that match TRBD2. Germline V gives CDR1 SGHRS, CDR2 YFSETQ. The J segment lost 0 bases and the V segment lost 4 bases, leaving 4 bases of the junction unmatched. This CDR3 has 16 amino acids. The CDR3 is CASSPTSGVAKNIQYF. In DNA form, the CDR3 reads TGCGCCAGCAGCCCTACTAGCGGGGTAGCCAAAAACATTCAGTACTTC.

This clone has a single count. V is TRBV9 and J is TRBJ2-1; a weak D match, TRBD2 (5 bases). Germline CDR1 and CDR2: SGDLS and YYNGEE. Trimming took off 2 bases at V and 7 bases at J, with 13 bases between the two ends. The CDR3 runs 14 residues. In DNA form, the CDR3 reads TGTGCCAGCAGCGTGGACTCCACTTGGAATGAGCAGTTCTTC. It yields the protein CASSVDSTWNEQFF.

The chain employs TRBV9 and TRBJ1-4; possible D gene TRBD1, 5 bases. CDR1 and CDR2 from the germline V gene are SGDLS and YYNGEE. V lost 0 bases to trimming and J lost 5 bases, with 11 bases between them. This CDR3 has 15 amino acids. As DNA, the CDR3 is TGTGCCAGCAGCGTAGACCAGGGTGGAAATGAAAAACTGTTTTTT. Protein: CASSVDQGGNEKLFF.

The chain is built from TRBV5-1 and TRBJ2-2, with a possible D match to TRBD1 (5 bases). CDR3 size: 17 residues. V lost 4 bases, J lost 4 bases, and 20 bases lay in between. From germline, CDR1 is SGHRS and CDR2 YFSETQ. Here the CDR3 reads CASSPPSIGVGTGELFF. The CDR3 DNA reads as TGCGCCAGCAGCCCGCCGTCAATAGGGGTGGGCACCGGGGAGCTGTTTTTT.

The chain uses TRBV5-6 and TRBJ2-5; tentative D call: TRBD1 (5 bases). Germline V lookup: CDR1 SGHDT, CDR2 YYEEEE. The CDR3 runs 13 residues. The V gene lost 1 base and the J gene lost 5 bases, with 9 bases spanning the gap. Here the CDR3 reads CASSLRGAETQYF. For the CDR3, the DNA is TGTGCCAGCAGCTTGAGGGGCGCGGAGACCCAGTACTTC.

V and J are TRBV5-1 and TRBJ1-2; no reliable D call. Looked up from germline, CDR1 is SGHRS and CDR2 is YFSETQ. Trimming stripped 4 bases from V and 2 bases from J, with 12 bases between. The CDR3 spans 14 residues. The chain's CDR3 is CASSLADGNYGYTF. Written as DNA, the CDR3 is TGCGCCAGCAGCCTCGCCGACGGGAACTATGGCTACACCTTC.

The V call is TRBV28, the J call TRBJ2-3; maybe TRBD2 (6 bases). This CDR3 contains 13 residues. Per the germline V gene, CDR1 is MDHEN and CDR2 is SYDVKM. Deletions cut 8 bases from V and 2 bases from J, with 11 bases between. This CDR3 reads CASFRRDTDTQYF. The CDR3 region has the DNA TGTGCCAGCTTTCGGCGGGACACAGATACGCAGTATTTT.

V and J are TRBV21-1 and TRBJ2-7; TRBD1 was called by the table and not checked on the DNA. TRBV21-1 is recorded as a pseudogene. The CDR3 runs 17 residues. The DNA of the CDR3 is TGTGCCAGCAGCAAAAAAGGGGGGACAGGGGAAGTGTACGAGCAGTACTTC. Amino acids: CASSKKGGTGEVYEQYF.

The chain links TRBV9 to TRBJ2-7; TRBD2 agrees at 11 bases. Trimming at V came to 4 bases and at J to 3 bases, leaving 6 bases not matched to a gene. This CDR3 is 15 amino acids long. CDR1 is SGDLS, CDR2 YYNGEE, per germline. The CDR3: CASSPPGLAVYEQYF. In nucleotides, the CDR3 is TGTGCCAGCAGCCCACCGGGACTAGCGGTCTACGAGCAGTACTTC.

The gene calls are TRBV6-1 and TRBJ2-1; D possibly corresponds to TRBD1 (6 bases). The CDR3 is made up of 13 amino acids. The V gene's germline CDR1 is MNHNS and CDR2 SASEGT. Deletions cut 6 bases from V and 8 bases from J, with 14 bases between. The CDR3, as DNA: TGTGCCAGCAGCTATACAGGGCCCTATGAGCAGTTCTTC. Its translation is CASSYTGPYEQFF.

The J gene is TRBJ1-2, the V gene TRBV7-9, with 8 bases aligning to TRBD1. This CDR3 has 13 amino acids. V trimming: 8 bases; J trimming: 7 bases; junction bases outside the gene matches: 9. Germline-derived CDR1 and CDR2 are SEHNR and FQNEAQ (reference sequence). Here the CDR3 DNA reads TGTGCCAGCCACAGGGGGGGGACAGTTGGCTACACCTTC. It yields the protein CASHRGGTVGYTF.

The gene calls are TRBV2 and TRBJ2-1, with TRBD2 matching 7 bases. Germline trimming cut 6 bases from V and 4 bases from J; bases unmatched to any gene: 6. Germline lookup yields CDR1 SNHLY and CDR2 FYNNEI. The CDR3 sequence is 14 residues long. CDR3 coding DNA: TGTGCCAGCAGCGACGTGGGGGGGTACAATGAGCAGTTCTTC. It translates to CASSDVGGYNEQFF.

The J gene is TRBJ1-1, the V gene TRBV11-2; the D is unclear. V lost 1 base and J 4 bases, leaving 10 bases between the germline ends. Per germline, CDR1 SGHAT and CDR2 FQNNGV. The CDR3 sequence is 14 residues long. Here the CDR3 reads CASSLGGFGTEAFF. Written as DNA, the CDR3 is TGTGCCAGCAGCTTAGGAGGGTTTGGCACTGAAGCTTTCTTT.

This clone was detected a few times. The chain employs TRBV14 and TRBJ1-1; D is perhaps TRBD1 (6 bases). Trimming cost V 3 bases and J 3 bases, with 14 bases left between them. This CDR3 has 15 residues. Germline V gene lookup returns CDR1 SGHDN and CDR2 FVKESK. CDR3 sequence (DNA): TGTGCCAGCAGCCAGATGGACAGAGGGTACACTGAAGCTTTCTTT. Protein: CASSQMDRGYTEAFF. The whole variable domain, remainder taken from reference TRBV14 and TRBJ1-1, is EAGVTQFPSHSVIEKGQTVTLRCDPISGHDNLYWYRRVMGKEIKFLLHFVKESKQDESGMPNNRFLAERTGGTYSTLKVQPAELEDSGVYFCASSQMDRGYTEAFFGQGTRLTVV.

The chain uses TRBV4-1 and TRBJ2-5, with 11 nucleotides matching TRBD2. Germline V gene data show CDR1 as MGHRA and CDR2 as YSYEKL. The CDR3 loop spans 17 amino acids. Losses at the gene ends were 1 base for V and 5 bases for J; bases not matched to a gene: 9. The CDR3 DNA is TGCGCCAGCAGCCAAGGGGTTAGCGGGAGGGGAGCGGAGACCCAGTACTTC. Protein product: CASSQGVSGRGAETQYF.

The chain recombines TRBV6-6 with TRBJ2-5; 11 bases agree with TRBD1. The length of the CDR3 is 13 residues. The V segment lost 8 bases and the J segment 5 bases; nucleotides outside the gene matches: 4. Germline assignment: CDR1 MNHNY and CDR2 SVGAGI (reference sequence). The CDR3 here is CASRTGGLETQYF. DNA for the CDR3: TGTGCCAGCCGGACAGGGGGCCTGGAGACCCAGTACTTC.

This clone was seen only a few times. The V and J genes are TRBV19 and TRBJ2-5; TRBD1 might be the D (6 bases). The CDR3 loop spans 13 amino acids. Trimming took 4 bases from V and 5 from J, leaving 11 bases between them. From germline, CDR1 is LNHDA and CDR2 SQIVND (reference sequence). CDR3 amino acids: CASSRGPEETQYF. For the CDR3, the DNA is TGTGCCAGTAGTAGGGGGCCCGAGGAGACCCAGTACTTC.

The chain links TRBV20-1 to TRBJ2-5, with D unresolved. CDR3 length: 11 residues. Trimming shortened V by 6 bases and J by 2 bases, and 7 bases separated the two germline ends. Germline V gene sequence: CDR1 DFQATT, CDR2 SNEGSKA (reference sequence). CDR3 coding DNA: TGCAGTGCCCCCCCGCAAGAGACCCAGTACTTC. The encoded protein is CSAPPQETQYF.

A single count supports this clone. A junction end diverges from the germline sequence, so it may reflect a read error. This chain connects TRBV4-3 to TRBJ2-7; TRBD1 matches at 7 bases. Germline CDR1 reads LGHNA; CDR2 reads YSLEER. The CDR3 is 14 amino acids. CDR3: CASSEGTVPGRVHF. The DNA for the CDR3 is TGCGCCAGCAGCGAAGGGACAGTACCTGGACGAGTGCACTTC.

V and J are TRBV7-6 and TRBJ2-3, with 10 bases matching TRBD1. Trimming took 5 bases from V and 5 from J; bases not matched to a gene: 4. CDR1 is SGHVS and CDR2 is FNYEAQ in the germline V gene. The CDR3 sequence is 14 residues long. The CDR3 loop is CASSPTGGIDTQYF. The DNA of the CDR3 is TGTGCCAGCAGCCCGACAGGGGGCATAGATACGCAGTATTTT.

V gene TRBV10-3 combines with J gene TRBJ2-7; a weak D match, TRBD1 (5 bases). Looked up from germline, CDR1 is ENHRY and CDR2 is SYGVKD. This CDR3 is built from 15 residues. V was trimmed by 4 bases and J by 3 bases, leaving 16 bases between them. The CDR3: CAISGGFKNNYEQYF. The CDR3, as DNA: TGTGCCATCAGTGGGGGCTTCAAGAACAACTACGAGCAGTACTTC.

This clone was picked up a small number of times. The V call is TRBV29-1, the J call TRBJ2-7; 8 positions match TRBD2. The length of the CDR3 is 15 residues. V trimming: 2 bases; J trimming: 2 bases; junction bases outside the gene matches: 8. CDR1 and CDR2 (germline): SQVTM, ANQGSEA. CDR3 coding DNA: TGCAGCGTTGAATCGAGGAAGCGGGGGACCTACGAGCAGTACTTC. Encoded protein: CSVESRKRGTYEQYF.

The V gene is TRBV27, the J gene TRBJ2-5; 7 positions agree with TRBD1. V gave up 7 bases and J gave up 6 bases; unmatched junction bases: 11. The CDR3 runs 14 residues. Germline CDR1 is MNHEY and CDR2 is SMNVEV (reference sequence). CDR3 residues: CASTPTGRPQTQYF. CDR3 nucleotides: TGTGCCAGCACCCCGACAGGGCGTCCACAGACCCAGTACTTC.

This clone has a single count. J is TRBJ1-2 and V is TRBV19, with D perhaps matching TRBD1 (5 bases). V lost 3 bases to trimming and J lost 2 bases, with 16 bases between them. The CDR3 totals 16 residues. Germline values: CDR1 LNHDA, CDR2 SQIVND (reference sequence). The CDR3 here is CASSIWGWAGNYGYTF. CDR3 nucleotide sequence: TGTGCCAGTAGTATCTGGGGCTGGGCCGGAAACTATGGCTACACCTTC.